Reported below is one T cell receptor beta chain. The CDR3 sequence is 16 residues long. Looked up from germline, CDR1 is SGHVS and CDR2 is FNYEAQ. Trimming removed 0 bases at V and 2 bases at J, with 10 bases between. This sample is drawn from a study of OX40 agonist ivuxolimab in advanced cancers. Overall study context: Patients in the trial were receiving intravenous ivuxolimab every 2 weeks, at doses of 0.01 to 10 mg/kg.

Libraries were prepared by immunoSEQ multiplex PCR; TCRdb keeps only in-frame clonotypes and omits some of them. The repertoire includes just over 50,000 clones, 65% to 85% of them detected once, and under 2.5% sits in the top ten. This receptor was obtained from an adult with an advanced solid tumor such as melanoma, head and neck, liver or kidney cancer. The starting material was CD4+ or CD8+ T cells sorted from blood, obtained in a trial of the OX40 agonist ivuxolimab. The rearrangement joins TRBV7-6 to TRBJ2-2; D may be TRBD1 (6 bases). CDR3 loop: CASSLARTVNTGELFF. CDR3 nucleotide sequence: TGTGCCAGCAGCTTAGCTCGGACAGTCAACACCGGGGAGCTGTTTTTT.